These 6 T cell receptor beta chains originate from one sample sequenced in a study of shared clonotypes between healthy human individuals. Assay used: immunoSEQ multiplex PCR; TCRdb lists only in-frame clones, some missing. Of 950,000 to 1,200,000 clones in the sample, roughly 80% were seen once. The sample consisted of memory CD4+ T cells from PBMCs. As to subset: CD45RA-negative fraction. The source of these receptors is a man aged 18 to 29 in good health. Some clones in this sample may be carry-over from other donors' samples.

CDR3 residues: CASSISGGEGTQYF. For the CDR3, the DNA is TGTGCCAGTAGTATATCCGGGGGCGAGGGGACCCAGTACTTC. V gene TRBV19 combines with J gene TRBJ2-5, with D perhaps matching TRBD1 or TRBD2 (6 bases each). CDR1 is LNHDA and CDR2 is SQIVND in the germline V gene (reference sequence). V lost 2 bases, J lost 7 bases, and 14 bases lay in between. This CDR3 is 14 amino acids long.

This clone was recorded once. A much larger clonotype is one base distant, so this may be a read error. The V and J genes are TRBV4-1 and TRBJ2-4, with 10 bases fitting TRBD1. The germline CDR1 and CDR2 sequences are MGHRA and YSYEKL. The CDR3 is 15 residues long. The trim removed 11 bases at V and 5 bases at J, leaving 12 bases unmatched. The DNA for the CDR3 is TGCGCCTGCGGGTACCGGGACAGGGGCGAAAACATTCAGTACTTC. This codes for CACGYRDRGENIQYF.

CDR3 loop: CAWVGGAGAEAFF. CDR3 nucleotide sequence: TGTGCCTGGGTGGGAGGGGCCGGCGCTGAAGCTTTCTTT. V gene TRBV30 combines with J gene TRBJ1-1, with D possibly matching TRBD1 (5 bases). CDR3 length equals 13 residues. The germline V gene has CDR1 GTSNPN and CDR2 SVGIG (reference sequence). The ends were cut back, 5 bases at V and 6 bases at J, with 16 bases in the middle.

In the case of this clone: A single base is all that separates this from a far larger clone, so a read error is likely. CDR3 bases: TGTGCCATCAGCACCCGAATGGCCGGGGAGCTGTTTTTT. It encodes CAISTRMAGELFF. The chain links TRBV15 to TRBJ2-2; no reliable D call. Germline CDR1 reads LNHNV; CDR2 reads YYDKDF (reference sequence). The CDR3 runs 13 residues.

The V and J genes are TRBV9 and TRBJ2-5; 10 nucleotides agree with TRBD1. CDR1 and CDR2 from the germline V gene are SGDLS and YYNGEE. J lost 0 bases, V lost 4 bases, and 9 bases had no gene match. This CDR3 is 17 amino acids long. Written as DNA, the CDR3 is TGTGCCAGCAGCTTTTTTAGCGGACAGGGGGACCAAGAGACCCAGTACTTC. Encoded protein: CASSFFSGQGDQETQYF. The full variable domain, rest sourced from reference TRBV9 and TRBJ2-5, is DSGVTQTPKHLITATGQRVTLRCSPRSGDLSVYWYQQSLDQGLQFLIQYYNGEERAKGNILERFSAQQFPDLHSELNLSSLELGDSALYFCASSFFSGQGDQETQYFGPGTRLLVL.

The J gene is TRBJ2-4, the V gene TRBV28; possible D gene TRBD1, 5 bases. Germline V gives CDR1 MDHEN, CDR2 SYDVKM. Trimming pared 7 bases from V and 1 base from J, leaving 26 bases between. The CDR3 runs to 19 residues. The CDR3 loop is CASKPRGWVLYGAKNIQYF. CDR3 sequence (DNA): TGTGCCAGCAAACCAAGGGGCTGGGTTTTGTACGGGGCCAAAAACATTCAGTACTTC.